A selection of T cell receptor beta chains follows, all from one sample in a study of blood T cell repertoires in COVID-19. Data came from immunoSEQ multiplex PCR; TCRdb stores just in-frame clones and leaves some out. This table has 180,000 or so clones, about 85% appearing once. Sequencing was done on a sample of peripheral blood. These receptors were taken from a woman older than 75 with acute or convalescent COVID-19. The CDR3 runs from the conserved cysteine through the conserved F or W. A D gene is named only where the DNA matches it firmly. Clone size is shown for a subset of rows, as once, few, many or a class of expanded clone.

CDR3,DNA,J,V,D,size
CASSLTTVAEAFF,TGTGCCAGCAGCCTAACGACAGTCGCTGAAGCTTTCTTT,TRBJ1-1,TRBV3-1/TRBV3-2,-,-
CASSRYGTDYNEQFF,TGTGCCAGCTCACGATATGGGACAGATTACAATGAGCAGTTCTTC,TRBJ2-1,TRBV18,TRBD1,-
CASSRSDRLPMDYTF,TGCGCCAGCAGCCGATCGGACAGACTGCCTATGGACTACACCTTC,TRBJ1-2,TRBV5-1,-,-
CASSVSPTGTEAFF,TGTGCCAGCAGCGTATCACCGACCGGGACTGAAGCTTTCTTT,TRBJ1-1,TRBV9,-,-
CASSSHQVFTEAFF,TGTGCCAGTAGTTCTCACCAGGTCTTCACTGAAGCTTTCTTT,TRBJ1-1,TRBV19,-,-
CASSLSGYRRTDSPLHF,TGTGCCAGCAGTCTATCCGGTTACAGGCGTACAGATTCACCCCTCCACTTT,TRBJ1-6,TRBV11-2,-,-
CASSGRLAAQVNTGELFF,TGTGCCAGCAGCGGCCGACTAGCGGCACAGGTGAACACCGGGGAGCTGTTTTTT,TRBJ2-2,TRBV9,TRBD2,-
CASSYDSYYGYTF,TGTGCCAGCAGCTACGACAGTTACTATGGCTACACCTTC,TRBJ1-2,TRBV12-3/TRBV12-4,-,few
CAWSVRRTEETQYF,TGTGCCTGGAGTGTACGCCGAACTGAAGAGACCCAGTACTTC,TRBJ2-5,TRBV30,-,-
CATSDYDTQYF,TGTGCCACCAGTGACTACGATACGCAGTATTTT,TRBJ2-3,TRBV24-1,-,-
CASSEGSGQGANTQYF,TGTGCCAGCAGTGAAGGTTCGGGACAGGGGGCGAATACGCAGTATTTT,TRBJ2-3,TRBV6-4,TRBD1,-
CASRTDSSYNEQFF,TGTGCCAGCAGAACAGACAGCTCCTACAATGAGCAGTTCTTC,TRBJ2-1,TRBV5-5,-,-
CASSLAGTPQFF,TGCGCCAGCAGCCTAGCCGGGACTCCTCAGTTCTTC,TRBJ2-1,TRBV4-1,-,-
CASRGVAGAQETQYF,TGTGCCAGTAGGGGGGTAGCGGGGGCCCAAGAGACCCAGTACTTC,TRBJ2-5,TRBV19,TRBD2,-
CASSLGRGYTF,TGTGCCAGCAGCTTAGGGAGAGGCTACACCTTC,TRBJ1-2,TRBV7-9,-,-
CARSFLAGGGGYTF,TGTGCCAGAAGCTTTTTGGCAGGGGGAGGCGGCTACACCTTC,TRBJ1-2,TRBV5-3,TRBD1,-
CASSQPGNEQFF,TGCGCCAGCAGCCAACCGGGGAATGAGCAGTTCTTC,TRBJ2-1,TRBV4-1,-,-
CASSRSDQPQHF,TGTGCCAGTTCTAGGAGTGATCAGCCCCAGCATTTT,TRBJ1-5,TRBV6-5,-,once
CASSLPGQGFTGELFF,TGTGCCAGCAGCTTGCCGGGACAGGGGTTCACCGGGGAGCTGTTTTTT,TRBJ2-2,TRBV5-4,TRBD1,-
CASSPTSASYEQYF,TGTGCCAGCTCCCCTACTAGCGCCTCCTACGAGCAGTACTTC,TRBJ2-7,TRBV18,TRBD2,-
CASSTTAGGEQYF,TGTGCCAGCAGCACAACGGCCGGGGGCGAGCAGTACTTC,TRBJ2-7,TRBV7-2,-,once
CASSTGYTEAFF,TGTGCCAGCAGTACAGGTTACACTGAAGCTTTCTTT,TRBJ1-1,TRBV6-2/TRBV6-3,-,-
CASSLEQGAGYTF,TGCGCCAGCAGCTTGGAACAGGGGGCTGGCTACACCTTC,TRBJ1-2,TRBV5-1,TRBD1,-
CASSLNYGVNYGYTF,TGTGCCAGCAGCTTAAATTACGGGGTTAACTATGGCTACACCTTC,TRBJ1-2,TRBV7-2,-,-
CASNQDRGSIQYF,TGCGCCAGCAACCAAGATCGGGGGTCCATTCAGTACTTC,TRBJ2-4,TRBV4-3,-,-
CASSAGLSSYNEQFF,TGTGCCAGCAGCGCGGGGTTAAGCTCCTACAATGAGCAGTTCTTC,TRBJ2-1,TRBV5-6,-,-
CASSLRSLAGNTDTQYF,TGTGCCAGCAGCTTACGAAGCCTAGCGGGGAACACAGATACGCAGTATTTT,TRBJ2-3,TRBV7-2,TRBD2,-
CASSADRESIQYF,TGCGCCAGCAGCGCGGACAGGGAGAGCATTCAGTACTTC,TRBJ2-4,TRBV5-1,TRBD1,-
CASSLRQYNTEAFF,TGTGCCAGCAGCTTACGACAGTATAACACTGAAGCTTTCTTT,TRBJ1-1,TRBV7-6,-,few
CASSPTGASYNSPLHF,TGTGCCAGCAGCCCGACAGGGGCCAGCTATAATTCACCCCTCCACTTT,TRBJ1-6,TRBV3-1/TRBV3-2,TRBD1,-
CASSQTDRVYNYGYTF,TGCGCCAGCAGCCAAACGGACAGGGTGTATAACTATGGCTACACCTTC,TRBJ1-2,TRBV4-1,TRBD1,once
CASSPTSGSANEQFF,TGTGCCAGCAGCCCGACTAGCGGGAGCGCCAATGAGCAGTTCTTC,TRBJ2-1,TRBV9,TRBD2,few
CASSFGGTSSYEQYF,TGTGCCAGCAGCTTCGGGGGAACCAGCTCCTACGAGCAGTACTTC,TRBJ2-7,TRBV5-4,-,-
CASHTSRERETQYF,TGTGCCAGCCACACGTCTCGGGAGAGAGAGACCCAGTACTTC,TRBJ2-5,TRBV6-5,-,-
CASSFRNTEAFF,TGTGCCAGCAGCTTCCGGAACACTGAAGCTTTCTTT,TRBJ1-1,TRBV7-9,-,-
CASSRSLTDWRTEAFF,TGTGCCAGCAGCCGGAGTCTTACGGACTGGCGGACTGAAGCTTTCTTT,TRBJ1-1,TRBV14,-,-
CASSLGSGALYGEQFF,TGCGCCAGCAGCTTGGGTAGCGGGGCTCTCTACGGGGAGCAGTTCTTC,TRBJ2-1,TRBV5-1,TRBD2,-
CASSPLNEQFF,TGTGCCAGCAGCCCCCTCAATGAGCAGTTCTTC,TRBJ2-1,TRBV13,-,-
CASSPGLAGGTGELFF,TGTGCCAGCTCACCCGGACTAGCGGGAGGTACCGGGGAGCTGTTTTTT,TRBJ2-2,TRBV18,TRBD2,-
CASSIPRTGKGYTF,TGTGCCAGTAGTATACCCCGGACAGGGAAGGGCTACACCTTC,TRBJ1-2,TRBV19,TRBD1,few
CASSLLPDSRSDEQFF,TGTGCCAGCAGCTTACTCCCGGATAGCAGAAGCGATGAGCAGTTCTTC,TRBJ2-1,TRBV7-2,-,once
CASSLGGTTSGRTDTQYF,TGCGCCAGCAGCTTGGGGGGGACGACTAGCGGGAGGACAGATACGCAGTATTTT,TRBJ2-3,TRBV5-1,TRBD2,-
CAIRNDGSTEAFF,TGTGCCATCAGGAACGACGGGAGCACTGAAGCTTTCTTT,TRBJ1-1,TRBV10-3,-,-
CASSLFYGAEETQYF,TGTGCCAGCAGCTTGTTTTATGGGGCCGAAGAGACCCAGTACTTC,TRBJ2-5,TRBV5-5,-,-
CASSELVQGAAGELFF,TGTGCCAGCAGTGAGCTGGTGCAGGGGGCAGCGGGGGAGCTGTTTTTT,TRBJ2-2,TRBV6-1,TRBD1,-